This T cell receptor beta chain was documented in a study of blood T cell repertoires in COVID-19. About the study: The United States, Italy and Spain supplied acute and convalescent COVID-19 samples. Sample material is recorded as cDNA or gDNA derived from T cells, B-cell-depleted T cells, or PBMCs.

Per germline, CDR1 LGHDT and CDR2 YNNKEL (reference sequence). V was clipped by 4 bases and J by 2 bases, with 15 bases between them. CDR3 length: 16 amino acids. Profiled with immunoSEQ multiplex PCR; TCRdb holds only in-frame clones, not every one. This table has 350,000 to 450,000 clones, about 88% appearing once. Cohorts were based on clinical histories the participants reported. Sequenced input: PBMCs or T cells enriched from blood (not recorded which). The TCR was taken from a woman between 18 and 30 years old who had been exposed to COVID-19. The chain combines TRBV3-1 (or the pseudogene TRBV3-2) with TRBJ2-1; D is uncertain. The CDR3 is CASSPRIAQTYNEQFF. The CDR3 nucleotides are TGTGCCAGCAGCCCACGGATAGCTCAGACCTACAATGAGCAGTTCTTC.